A selection of T cell receptor beta chains follows, all from one sample in a study of blood T cells in healthy people across ages. TCRdb fed the 5' RACE reads into MiXCR, producing one record per CDR3 protein. The sample contains over a million distinct CDR3 sequences, 20% to 25% of which appear only once. These data are also associated with another study on T cells of mothers and their children.

The sequenced material came from blood. Source of these receptors: a girl under 10 years old in good health. Both conserved end residues are part of each CDR3. Each record gives: clone size, J gene, V gene, D gene, CDR3 DNA, CDR3 protein. A D gene is named only where the DNA matches it firmly. Some rows mark clone size as missing; the rest say once, few, many or name a class of expanded clone.

>NA|TRBJ2-2|TRBV7-2|NA
TGTGCCAGCAGCCCCGACAGGCCCCCCGGGGAGCTGTTTTTT
CASSPDRPPGELFF
>few|TRBJ1-5|TRBV10-3|NA
TGTGCCATCAGGGACAGCGGTGGCGGGCAGCCCCAGCATTTT
CAIRDSGGGQPQHF
>NA|TRBJ2-3|TRBV7-9|TRBD2
TGTGCCAGCAGCTTACTCGCTAGCGGGGGTACAGATACGCAGTATTTT
CASSLLASGGTDTQYF
>few|TRBJ2-7|TRBV12-3/TRBV12-4|NA
TGTGCCAGCAGCTCCGGACAGATTACCTACGAGCAGTACTTC
CASSSGQITYEQYF
>NA|TRBJ2-1|TRBV29-1|NA
TGCAGCGTTTACGACAGCAGCTCCTACAATGAGCAGTTCTTC
CSVYDSSSYNEQFF
>few|TRBJ1-4|TRBV29-1|NA
TGCAGCGTTGTGGGGGACACTAATGAAAAACTGTTTTTT
CSVVGDTNEKLFF
>NA|TRBJ2-7|TRBV20-1|TRBD2
TGCAGTGCTAGAGTCCCTAGCGGGAGTTCCTACGAGCAGTACTTC
CSARVPSGSSYEQYF
>few|TRBJ1-1|TRBV19|NA
TGTGCCAGTAGTATGGGACCCATGAACACTGAAGCTTTCTTT
CASSMGPMNTEAFF
>few|TRBJ2-1|TRBV11-2|TRBD1
TGTGCCAGCAGCTTAGAGGGACAGGGCCCCGGATCGAGCTACAATGAGCAGTTCTTC
CASSLEGQGPGSSYNEQFF
>once|TRBJ2-1|TRBV27|NA
TGTGCCAGCAGTTTAGGATCGACTAATGAGCAGTTCTTC
CASSLGSTNEQFF
>NA|TRBJ2-1|TRBV3-1|TRBD2
TGTGCCAGCAGCCGCCTAGGACTAGCGGGAGTGCACAATGAGCAGTTCTTC
CASSRLGLAGVHNEQFF
>NA|TRBJ1-2|TRBV29-1|TRBD1
TGCAGCGTTGTAGGGGGCGACGGCTACACCTTC
CSVVGGDGYTF
>few|TRBJ1-2|TRBV12-3/TRBV12-4|NA
TGTGCCAGCAGTTTAGCTCCGGGAACTAACTATGGCTACACCTTC
CASSLAPGTNYGYTF
>few|TRBJ2-1|TRBV7-2|TRBD2
TGTGCCAGCAGCTTAGTTGGCGGGAGCCAAGAGCAGTTCTTC
CASSLVGGSQEQFF
>NA|TRBJ2-6|TRBV12-3/TRBV12-4|NA
TGTGCCAGCAGTTTTTTGGCCCTGATCCGGTCTGGGGCCAACGTCCTGACTTTC
CASSFLALIRSGANVLTF
>few|TRBJ2-1|TRBV5-1|NA
TGCGCCAGCAGCTTGGCCACGGGGTACAATGAGCAGTTCTTC
CASSLATGYNEQFF
>NA|TRBJ1-4|TRBV20-1|NA
TGCAGTGCTAGATCGGGGGAAGCCCTTGAAAAACTGTTTTTT
CSARSGEALEKLFF
>few|TRBJ2-7|TRBV7-9|NA
TGTGCCAGCAGCCCGCACCGGACGGCAGACTACGAGCAGTACTTC
CASSPHRTADYEQYF
>NA|TRBJ2-2|TRBV5-6|NA
TGTGCCAGCAGCTTGGCCAACCTGAACACCGGGGAGCTGTTTTTT
CASSLANLNTGELFF
>few|TRBJ2-1|TRBV6-5|NA
TGTGCCAGCAGTGGCGGGCCATTGTACAATGAGCAGTTCTTC
CASSGGPLYNEQFF
>NA|TRBJ2-1|TRBV12-3/TRBV12-4|TRBD2
TGTGCCAGCAGGCCCGGGGTAGCGGGGGGTTCCCACAATGAGCAGTTCTTC
CASRPGVAGGSHNEQFF
>NA|TRBJ2-1|TRBV5-1|TRBD2
TGCGCCAGCAGACTAGCGGGAGTTTCTTCGGTCTATGAGCAGTTCTTC
CASRLAGVSSVYEQFF
>NA|TRBJ2-1|TRBV12-3/TRBV12-4|NA
TGTGCCAGCAGTTTAATAGCGATCTCCTACAATGAGCAGTTCTTC
CASSLIAISYNEQFF
>NA|TRBJ1-2|TRBV6-2/TRBV6-3|NA
TGTGCCAGCGAATACTCAGGAGGTTATAGCTACACCTTC
CASEYSGGYSYTF
>few|TRBJ1-3|TRBV29-1|TRBD1
TGCAGCGTCCTCCCGGGACAGGGGCTCGCTGGAAACACCATATATTTT
CSVLPGQGLAGNTIYF
>few|TRBJ2-1|TRBV11-3|NA
TGTGCCAGCAGCTCCGACTACAATGAGCAGTTCTTC
CASSSDYNEQFF
>NA|TRBJ2-7|TRBV20-1|NA
TGCAGTACCATAGACTGGAGGGGGGAGCAGTACTTC
CSTIDWRGEQYF
>few|TRBJ2-2|TRBV2|TRBD2
TGTGCCAGCAGACCCCGAGGACTAGCGGGAGCCGGGGAGCTGTTTTTT
CASRPRGLAGAGELFF
>NA|TRBJ1-1|TRBV19|TRBD1
TGTGCCAGTAGTGAAAACAGGGGTTGGACTGAAGCTTTCTTT
CASSENRGWTEAFF
>few|TRBJ2-7|TRBV9|NA
TGTGCCAGCAGCGTAGCGGGGGAACCCTACGAGCAGTACTTC
CASSVAGEPYEQYF
>NA|TRBJ1-1|TRBV7-2|NA
TGTGCCAGCAGCTTTCTGGGCAGGATGGGGACTGAAGCTTTCTTT
CASSFLGRMGTEAFF